The 10 T cell receptor beta chains given below trace back to one sample, sequenced in a study of cytomegalovirus exposure and HLA in healthy donors. The PCR was carried out with 60 Vbeta primers and 13 Jbeta primers. Libraries were prepared by immunoSEQ multiplex PCR; TCRdb keeps only in-frame clonotypes and omits some of them. The sample yields roughly 230,000 clones, just under 80% seen once. The sequencing sample was made of PBMCs. Receptors were obtained from a boy younger than 18 in good health and CMV-seronegative.

The chain combines TRBV27 with TRBJ2-1, with 12 bases matching TRBD1. V was clipped by 0 bases and J by 10 bases; unmatched bases: 4. The germline V gene encodes CDR1 MNHEY and CDR2 SMNVEV (reference sequence). The CDR3 contains 15 residues. The CDR3 sequence is CASSLSGQGAREQFF. As DNA, the CDR3 is TGTGCCAGCAGTTTATCGGGACAGGGGGCGCGGGAGCAGTTCTTC.

V and J are TRBV7-2 and TRBJ1-2; 7 bases agree with TRBD1. CDR3 size: 12 residues. With 5 bases clipped from V and 7 bases from J, the junction kept 4 bases outside the gene matches. Germline V lookup: CDR1 SGHTA, CDR2 FQGNSA. The CDR3 protein is CASSGDRVGYTF. The CDR3 DNA follows: TGTGCCAGCAGCGGAGACAGGGTTGGCTACACCTTC. Drawing the rest from reference TRBV7-2 and TRBJ1-2, the complete variable domain is GAGVSQSPSNKVTEKGKDVELRCDPISGHTALYWYRQSLGQGLEFLIYFQGNSAPDKSGLPSDRFSAERTGGSVSTLTIQRTQQEDSAVYLCASSGDRVGYTFGSGTRLTVV.

The rearrangement uses TRBV7-2 and TRBJ1-2; TRBD1 is a possible D gene (5 bases). The ends were cut back, 1 base at V and 3 bases at J, with 12 bases in the middle. The CDR3 runs to 15 residues. Germline CDR1 is SGHTA and CDR2 is FQGNSA. The CDR3 region has the DNA TGTGCCAGCAGCTTAGACGGCAGGGATTACTATGGCTACACCTTC. Translation gives CASSLDGRDYYGYTF.

This chain links TRBV7-9 with TRBJ2-1, with 9 bases fitting TRBD2. The J segment lost 4 bases and the V segment lost 3 bases, leaving 4 bases of the junction unmatched. The CDR3 has 15 residues. Germline-derived CDR1 and CDR2 are SEHNR and FQNEAQ (reference sequence). CDR3 DNA: TGTGCCAGCAGCTTCGCTAGCGGGATGTACAATGAGCAGTTCTTC. Translated: CASSFASGMYNEQFF.

The chain combines TRBV9 with TRBJ2-1, with D possibly TRBD2 on 6 matching bases. Germline V gene sequence: CDR1 SGDLS, CDR2 YYNGEE. The CDR3 is 15 residues long. V lost 0 bases and J lost 13, with 20 bases in between. DNA for the CDR3: TGTGCCAGCAGCGTAGACCCGGTGGTACGGGAGCTCCAGTTCTTC. Residues: CASSVDPVVRELQFF.

This chain uses TRBV6-5 with TRBJ2-4, with 8 bases matching TRBD2. CDR1 is MNHEY and CDR2 is SVGAGI in the germline V gene. V dropped 2 bases and J dropped 7; count of bases not matched to a gene: 4. The CDR3 sequence is 14 residues long. The CDR3 loop is CASSYTGGFNIQYF. The DNA for the CDR3 is TGTGCCAGCAGTTACACGGGAGGGTTTAACATTCAGTACTTC.

This chain joins TRBV5-6 and TRBJ1-4; D is possibly TRBD1 (5 bases). The germline V gene has CDR1 SGHDT and CDR2 YYEEEE. The CDR3 extends over 13 amino acids. V lost 5 bases, J lost 4 bases, and 9 bases lay in between. CDR3 sequence: CASSWDFNEKLFF. The CDR3, as DNA: TGTGCCAGCAGTTGGGACTTTAATGAAAAACTGTTTTTT.

This chain connects TRBV19 to TRBJ1-2; 8 bases are shared with TRBD1. There are 13 residues in the CDR3. V shed 8 bases and J 6 bases; nucleotides not matched to a gene: 8. CDR1 LNHDA and CDR2 SQIVND come from the germline V gene (reference sequence). The CDR3: CASLFGRGHGYTF. The CDR3 DNA reads TGTGCCAGTCTATTCGGCAGGGGGCATGGCTACACCTTC.

The CDR3 here is CAWSVLAGSREKLFF. In DNA form, the CDR3 reads TGTGCCTGGAGTGTTTTAGCGGGCAGTCGAGAAAAACTGTTTTTT. The chain recombines TRBV30 with TRBJ1-4; D is unresolved. This CDR3 is built from 15 residues. V was shortened by 0 bases and J by 8 bases, with 16 bases between the two germline ends. The germline V gene has CDR1 GTSNPN and CDR2 SVGIG (reference sequence).

This clone was counted only a few times. The chain uses TRBV27 and TRBJ1-4; no clear D gene. The CDR3 contains 13 residues. Trimming removed 3 bases from V and 2 bases from J, with 4 bases in between. Germline V lookup: CDR1 MNHEY, CDR2 SMNVEV (reference sequence). The CDR3 spells CASSFATNEKLFF. CDR3 nucleotide sequence: TGTGCCAGCAGTTTCGCGACTAATGAAAAACTGTTTTTT.